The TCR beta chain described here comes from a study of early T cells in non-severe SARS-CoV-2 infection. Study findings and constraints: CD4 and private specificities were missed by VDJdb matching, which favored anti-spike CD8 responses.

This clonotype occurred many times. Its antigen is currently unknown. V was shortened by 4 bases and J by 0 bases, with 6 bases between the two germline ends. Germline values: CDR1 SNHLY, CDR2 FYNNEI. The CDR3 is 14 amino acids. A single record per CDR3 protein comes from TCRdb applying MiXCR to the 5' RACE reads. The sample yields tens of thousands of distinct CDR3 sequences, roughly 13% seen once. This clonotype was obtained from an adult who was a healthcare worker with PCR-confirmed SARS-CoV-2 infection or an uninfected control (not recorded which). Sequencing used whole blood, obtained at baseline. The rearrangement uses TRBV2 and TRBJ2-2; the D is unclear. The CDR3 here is CASSANTNTGELFF. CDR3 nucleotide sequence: TGTGCCAGCAGTGCTAACACGAACACCGGGGAGCTGTTTTTT.